This is a list of T cell receptor beta chains from one sample in a study of blood T cells in healthy people across ages. TCRdb re-analysed the 5' RACE reads in MiXCR, keeping a single row per CDR3 protein. The sample records 710,000 or so distinct CDR3 sequences, about a third being singletons. Sequences were obtained from blood. The receptors here all came from a woman aged 80 or over in good health. Each CDR3 is given with its conserved first and last residue. The D gene is left open where the match is weak. Clone sizes are given selectively: once, few, many, or a class where the clone is expanded.

-	TRBV10-2	-	TRBJ1-5	TGCGCCAGCAGTGGTCCAGAAAGCAATCAGCCCCAGCATTTT	CASSGPESNQPQHF
-	TRBV6-6	once	TRBJ2-5	TGTTCTTTGACAGTCAAAGAGACCCAGTACTTC	CSLTVKETQYF
TRBD1	TRBV7-2	-	TRBJ1-1	TGTGCCAGCAGCGATAGGGACAGGGGGAACACTGAAGCTTTCTTT	CASSDRDRGNTEAFF
-	TRBV2	many	TRBJ1-2	TGTGCCAGCAGTGAGGGCAGGTCTAACTATGGCTACACCTTC	CASSEGRSNYGYTF
TRBD1	TRBV5-1	many	TRBJ2-7	TGCGCCAGCAGCTCCGGGACAGGGCGCGAGCAGTACTTC	CASSSGTGREQYF
TRBD1	TRBV6-2/TRBV6-3	-	TRBJ2-1	TGTGCCAGCAGTTACGGGACAGGGGTCTACAATGAGCAGTTCTTC	CASSYGTGVYNEQFF
TRBD1	TRBV7-2	few	TRBJ1-1	TGTGCCAGCAGCGGGGACAGGGCGGGGGCTTTCTTT	CASSGDRAGAFF
-	TRBV20-1	-	TRBJ1-4	TGCAGTGCCCTGGAGGGTGGGGGTAATGAAAAACTGTTTTTT	CSALEGGGNEKLFF
TRBD2	TRBV5-1	few	TRBJ2-2	TGCGCCAGCAGCTTGATGACTAGCGGGGGCTCCGCAGGGGAGCTGTTTTTT	CASSLMTSGGSAGELFF
-	TRBV20-1	many	TRBJ1-2	TGCAGTGCTCCCACACAACTAGGCTACACCTTC	CSAPTQLGYTF
TRBD1	TRBV12-3/TRBV12-4	once	TRBJ1-2	TGTGCCAGCAGTGTTAGGACAGGGGCGGACAACTATGGCTACACCTTC	CASSVRTGADNYGYTF
-	TRBV20-1	few	TRBJ1-4	TGCAGTTCTAATTCCGGGTCGGGGGTTAATGAAAAACTGTTTTTT	CSSNSGSGVNEKLFF
-	TRBV5-1	many	TRBJ2-7	TGCGCCAGCAGCCTACAGGGTGCCACCTACGAGCAGTACTTC	CASSLQGATYEQYF
-	TRBV9	many	TRBJ2-1	TGTGCCAGCAGCGTAGCGATCCACAATGAGCAGTTCTTC	CASSVAIHNEQFF
TRBD2	TRBV5-1	-	TRBJ2-1	TGCGCCAGCAGCTTGGCTAGCGGGACCTTTAGTGAGCAGTTCTTC	CASSLASGTFSEQFF
-	TRBV25-1	-	TRBJ1-5	TGTGCCAGCATCCGGGAGGGGGTTAAACAGCCCCAGCATTTT	CASIREGVKQPQHF
TRBD1	TRBV20-1	many	TRBJ1-2	TGCAGCTCTCCGGGACAGATAAGTGGCTACACCTTC	CSSPGQISGYTF
-	TRBV6-1	few	TRBJ1-5	TGTGCCAGCAGCCCCCAGTCGGCTAGTCACCCGGATAGCGTTTACGGCAATCAGCCCCAGCATTTT	CASSPQSASHPDSVYGNQPQHF
-	TRBV6-5	-	TRBJ2-7	TGTGCCAGCAGTTACCTGGGCAGGGGAGGGGCCGAGCAGTACTTC	CASSYLGRGGAEQYF
TRBD2	TRBV7-8	many	TRBJ2-1	TGTGCCAGCAGCCACAGACTAGCGGGGGGCAATGAGCAGTTCTTC	CASSHRLAGGNEQFF
-	TRBV12-3/TRBV12-4	few	TRBJ1-1	TGTGCCAGCGCCTCCGGGACGGCAAATACTGAAGCTTTCTTT	CASASGTANTEAFF
-	TRBV6-1	many	TRBJ2-7	TGTGCCAGCAGTGATCTCCTATCTAAATCCTACGAGCAGTACTTC	CASSDLLSKSYEQYF
-	TRBV19	-	TRBJ1-1	TGTGCCAGTAGCTCCTCTTTGGGGGGCACTGAAGCTTTCTTT	CASSSSLGGTEAFF
TRBD1	TRBV5-1	-	TRBJ2-7	TGCGCCAGCAGCTTGAAACCAGGGGGCTTACACGAGCAGTACTTC	CASSLKPGGLHEQYF
-	TRBV7-6	many	TRBJ2-5	TGTGCCAGCAGCTCGGATTACAGGGCGGGTGAGACCCAGTACTTC	CASSSDYRAGETQYF
-	TRBV5-1	-	TRBJ2-7	TGCGCCAGCAGCTTGGCTGGGGTGTCGGCCTACGAGCGGTACTTC	CASSLAGVSAYERYF
TRBD1	TRBV3-1	-	TRBJ1-4	TGTGCCAGCAGCCAAGACTCGGTTAACAGGGGGGGTGAAAAACTGTTTTTT	CASSQDSVNRGGEKLFF
-	TRBV3-1	many	TRBJ1-2	TGTGCCAGCATGGGTACCGCTAACTATGGCTACACCTTC	CASMGTANYGYTF
-	TRBV11-2	many	TRBJ2-5	TGTGCCAGCAGCCCCCACGGCGCTTCACAAGAGACCCAGTACTTC	CASSPHGASQETQYF
-	TRBV11-2	many	TRBJ2-7	TGTGCCAGCAGCCTCGAGACGGGATTTTACGAGCAGTACTTC	CASSLETGFYEQYF
-	TRBV6-2/TRBV6-3	many	TRBJ2-7	TGTGCCAGCAGCGGACAGACATACGAGCAGTACTTC	CASSGQTYEQYF
-	TRBV5-4	few	TRBJ2-2	TGTGCCAGCAGCTTGGCCCCGAAGCGGGCCCCCGGGGAGCTGTTTTTT	CASSLAPKRAPGELFF
-	TRBV7-2	-	TRBJ2-5	TGTGCCAGCAGTCAAGATCTGGCTTTCCAAGAGACCCAGTACTTC	CASSQDLAFQETQYF
-	TRBV5-1	many	TRBJ1-1	TGCGCCAGCAGTACACAAGTTGGGGGCACTGAAGCTTTCTTT	CASSTQVGGTEAFF
-	TRBV4-1	once	TRBJ2-7	TGCGCCAGCAGCCAAGGTACTAGGGGCTTCTACGAGCAGTACTTC	CASSQGTRGFYEQYF
TRBD1	TRBV4-2	many	TRBJ2-5	TGTGCCAGCAGCCAAGACTTGACAGGGTGGAAGACCCAGTACTTC	CASSQDLTGWKTQYF
-	TRBV7-2	-	TRBJ1-2	TGTGCCAGCAGCCCGGAGGCGTCGGGCCACTATGGCTACACCTTC	CASSPEASGHYGYTF
TRBD1	TRBV30	many	TRBJ2-7	TGTGCCTGGAGCCGGAGACAGGGGAGCGAGCAGTACTTC	CAWSRRQGSEQYF
TRBD2	TRBV27	-	TRBJ2-5	TGTGCCAGCAGTTTATCGGGGGAGGGGGAGACCCAGTACTTC	CASSLSGEGETQYF
-	TRBV29-1	-	TRBJ2-7	TGCAGCGTCCTCACAGGGACCGAGCAGTACTTC	CSVLTGTEQYF
TRBD2	TRBV2	many	TRBJ2-1	TGTGCCAGCAGTGAAGAAGTAAACGGGGGGGCCCGCTACAATGAGCAGTTCTTC	CASSEEVNGGARYNEQFF
TRBD1	TRBV6-1	many	TRBJ2-7	TGTGCCAGCAGTTATACAGGGGGCTACGAGCAGTACTTC	CASSYTGGYEQYF
-	TRBV29-1	many	TRBJ2-7	TGCAGCGTAGTCTTATTTGGGACCTACGAGCAGTACTTC	CSVVLFGTYEQYF
-	TRBV7-8	many	TRBJ2-5	TGTGCCAGCAGCTCCCCAGGGGTGGGATGGGAGACCCAGTACTTC	CASSSPGVGWETQYF
-	TRBV19	-	TRBJ1-5	TGTGCCAGTAATACAGGGTTCGGTCAGCCCCAGCATTTT	CASNTGFGQPQHF
-	TRBV20-1	-	TRBJ2-7	TGCAGTGCCCACCGGGACGGAACCTACGAGCAGTACTTC	CSAHRDGTYEQYF
TRBD1	TRBV20-1	many	TRBJ2-1	TGCAGTGCCCTGGACAGGGGACCCCAACGGTCCTACAATGAGCAGTTCTTC	CSALDRGPQRSYNEQFF
-	TRBV6-5	many	TRBJ1-6	TGTGCCAGCAGCGTCGCTCCGGGCTCACCCCTCCACTTT	CASSVAPGSPLHF
-	TRBV6-5	many	TRBJ2-3	TGTGCCAGCAGTTCCCGTTATACGCAGTATTTT	CASSSRYTQYF
-	TRBV29-1	many	TRBJ2-7	TGCAGCGTTACGAAGCAGGGCCGTCCCTACGAGCAGTACTTC	CSVTKQGRPYEQYF
-	TRBV3-1	many	TRBJ2-1	TGTGCCAGCAGTCCCGACGGGGGATCCTACAATGAGCAGTTCTTC	CASSPDGGSYNEQFF
-	TRBV7-2	many	TRBJ2-5	TGTGCCCTAACCGCCCCGAAAGCTTTCCTAGAGACCCAGTACTTC	CALTAPKAFLETQYF
TRBD1	TRBV12-3/TRBV12-4	many	TRBJ2-1	TGTGCCAGCACCATTGAGGACAGGGGCCCGTTAAGCTCCTACAATGAGCAGTTCTTC	CASTIEDRGPLSSYNEQFF
-	TRBV5-1	few	TRBJ1-1	TGCGCCAGCAGCTTGGCCTTGGCGAACACTGAAGCTTTCTTT	CASSLALANTEAFF